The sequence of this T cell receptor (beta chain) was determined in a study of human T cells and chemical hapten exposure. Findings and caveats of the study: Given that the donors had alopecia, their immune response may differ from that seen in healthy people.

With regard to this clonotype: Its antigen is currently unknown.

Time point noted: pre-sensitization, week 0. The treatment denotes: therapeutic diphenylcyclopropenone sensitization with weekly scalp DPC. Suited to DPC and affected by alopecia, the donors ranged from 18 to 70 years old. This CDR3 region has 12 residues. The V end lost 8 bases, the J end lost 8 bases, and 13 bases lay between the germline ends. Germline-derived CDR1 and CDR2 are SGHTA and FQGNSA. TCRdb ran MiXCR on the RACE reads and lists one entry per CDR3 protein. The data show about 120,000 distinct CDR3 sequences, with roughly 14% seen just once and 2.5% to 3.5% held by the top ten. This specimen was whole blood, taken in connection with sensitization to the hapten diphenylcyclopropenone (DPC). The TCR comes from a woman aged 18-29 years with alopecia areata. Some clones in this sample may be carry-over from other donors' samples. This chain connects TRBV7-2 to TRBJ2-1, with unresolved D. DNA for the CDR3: TGTGCCAGCCTAGGCCGGTACTATGAGCAGTTCTTC. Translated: CASLGRYYEQFF.